The 32 T cell receptor beta chains in this list originate from one sample, sequenced in a study of cytomegalovirus exposure and HLA in healthy donors. PCR was performed using 60 Vbeta and 13 Jbeta primers. Assay used: immunoSEQ multiplex PCR; TCRdb lists only in-frame clones, some missing. The sample gives a few hundred thousand clones, more than 60% of which show up once; under 2% is in the top ten. What was sequenced was PBMCs. Source of these receptors: a woman in her twenties or thirties in good health and CMV-seronegative.

The V call is TRBV15, the J call TRBJ1-5, with D tentatively TRBD1 (6 bases). Germline V gene data show CDR1 as LNHNV and CDR2 as YYDKDF (reference sequence). V gave up 11 bases and J gave up 2 bases, with 13 bases separating them. The CDR3 is 13 amino acids. Here the CDR3 DNA reads TGTGCCTCGGCAGCAGGGGGCAATCAGCCCCAGCATTTT. Protein: CASAAGGNQPQHF.

This clone was found once. The rearrangement links TRBV4-1 to TRBJ2-3, with TRBD2 as a possible D gene (6 bases). The CDR3 loop spans 14 amino acids. V was cut by 1 base and J by 4 bases, with 9 bases left in between. From germline, CDR1 is MGHRA and CDR2 YSYEKL. CDR3 sequence (DNA): TGCGCCAGCAGCCAAGCGCGGGGCGCAGATACGCAGTATTTT. Amino acids: CASSQARGADTQYF.

The chain couples TRBV18 to TRBJ2-7; 12 nucleotides agree with TRBD1. This CDR3 is built from 17 residues. Trimming took 3 bases from V and 6 from J; bases not matched to a gene: 12. In germline, CDR1 is KGHSH, CDR2 LQKENI. CDR3 amino acids: CASSPFDTGTGGSEQYF. The DNA of the CDR3 is TGTGCCAGCTCACCTTTCGATACCGGGACAGGGGGCAGCGAGCAGTACTTC.

The V and J genes are TRBV2 and TRBJ2-7, with 12 bases that match TRBD1. Losses at the gene ends were 6 bases for V and 7 bases for J; bases not matched to a gene: 10. The length of the CDR3 is 15 residues. Germline-derived CDR1 and CDR2 are SNHLY and FYNNEI. The CDR3 DNA follows: TGTGCCAGCAGGCCCCCGGGACAGGGGGCGCAAGAGCAGTACTTC. Translation gives CASRPPGQGAQEQYF.

This clone was recorded only once. The gene calls are TRBV7-3 and TRBJ1-1, with 7 bases aligning to TRBD1. The CDR3 loop spans 14 amino acids. With V trimmed by 5 bases and J by 4 bases, 7 bases remained unmatched. Germline values: CDR1 SGHTA, CDR2 FQGTGA. The CDR3 spells CASSRNDRVTEAFF. Written as DNA, the CDR3 is TGTGCCAGCAGCCGAAACGACAGGGTCACTGAAGCTTTCTTT.

This clone was seen a single time. The chain links TRBV11-3 to TRBJ2-2, with TRBD2 identical over 14 bases. Germline-derived CDR1 and CDR2 are SGHNT and YENEEA. CDR3 length equals 17 residues. V lost 4 bases to trimming and J lost 5 bases; unmatched junction nucleotides: 6. The CDR3 coding sequence is TGTGCCAGCAGCTCAGGGACTAGCGGGAGCGGAACCGGGGAGCTGTTTTTT. Translated: CASSSGTSGSGTGELFF.

This rearrangement joins TRBV5-5 to TRBJ2-4; 7 bases align to TRBD2. The CDR3 loop spans 18 amino acids. CDR1 and CDR2 from the germline V gene are SGHKS and YYEKEE (reference sequence). Trimming removed 1 base from V and 8 bases from J; junction bases left unmatched: 18. CDR3 in DNA: TGTGCCAGCAGCTTGAATCAACTGGCGGGAGTTACTCGGGACATTCAGTACTTC. It yields the protein CASSLNQLAGVTRDIQYF.

This chain links TRBV5-4 with TRBJ2-2, with D perhaps TRBD1 (6 bases). This CDR3 comprises 17 residues. The V end lost 4 bases, the J end lost 4 bases, and 20 bases lay between the germline ends. Germline V CDR1 and CDR2: SGHNT, YYREEE (reference sequence). Here the CDR3 reads CASSAIAGRGSTGELFF. CDR3 DNA: TGTGCCAGCAGCGCTATAGCAGGCAGGGGATCCACCGGGGAGCTGTTTTTT.

This sequence joins TRBV30 and TRBJ1-1, with 8 bases lining up with TRBD1. In germline, CDR1 is GTSNPN, CDR2 SVGIG (reference sequence). After removal of 4 bases from V and 1 base from J, the junction contained 2 bases not matched to a gene. The CDR3 is 13 amino acids. The CDR3 DNA sequence: TGTGCCTGGACGGACAGGGAGAACACTGAAGCTTTCTTT. The encoded protein is CAWTDRENTEAFF.

This clone was recorded a few times. The chain employs TRBV13 and TRBJ2-3; D is possibly TRBD2 (6 bases). This CDR3 is built from 15 residues. Germline loops: CDR1 PRHDT, CDR2 FYEKMQ (reference sequence). With 1 base removed from V and 1 base from J, the gap between germline ends came to 9 bases. In DNA, the CDR3 is TGTGCCAGCAGCTTAGCTCCTAGCGGCACAGATACGCAGTATTTT. It encodes CASSLAPSGTDTQYF. The full variable domain, completed using reference TRBV13 and TRBJ2-3, is AAGVIQSPRHLIKEKRETATLKCYPIPRHDTVYWYQQGPGQDPQFLISFYEKMQSDKGSIPDRFSAQQFSDYHSELNMSSLELGDSALYFCASSLAPSGTDTQYFGPGTRLTVL.

V is TRBV13 and J is TRBJ1-1; D call uncertain. The CDR3 totals 12 residues. Germline CDR1 is PRHDT and CDR2 is FYEKMQ (reference sequence). Trimming left V 0 bases short and J 5 bases short, with 4 bases between. The CDR3 coding sequence is TGTGCCAGCAGCTTAGGGAGGACTGAAGCTTTCTTT. Its translation is CASSLGRTEAFF.

The chain recombines TRBV6-6 with TRBJ2-1; 7 bases map to TRBD1. The CDR3 has 13 residues. Per germline, CDR1 MNHNY and CDR2 SVGAGI (reference sequence). Trimming took 8 bases from V and 5 from J; bases not matched to a gene: 6. CDR3 nucleotides: TGTGCCAGCTACAGGGGAACGGACAATGAGCAGTTCTTC. It encodes CASYRGTDNEQFF.

The V gene is TRBV7-3, the J gene TRBJ2-1; 9 nucleotides align to TRBD1. The CDR3 totals 14 residues. Per the germline V gene, CDR1 is SGHTA and CDR2 is FQGTGA. The ends lost 4 bases at V and 6 bases at J; junction bases unmatched: 4. In nucleotides, the CDR3 is TGTGCCAGCAGCTCTACAGGGGGCCGCAATGAGCAGTTCTTC. Its protein is CASSSTGGRNEQFF.

This chain uses TRBV18 with TRBJ2-5; 8 bases line up with TRBD2. Germline V gene lookup returns CDR1 KGHSH and CDR2 LQKENI. The CDR3 consists of 13 residues. The ends lost 6 bases at V and 4 bases at J; junction bases unmatched: 4. CDR3 residues: CASSELAGETQYF. CDR3 DNA sequence: TGTGCCAGCTCCGAGCTAGCGGGAGAGACCCAGTACTTC. Full variable domain (outside the CDR3, taken from reference TRBV18 and TRBJ2-5): NAGVMQNPRHLVRRRGQEARLRCSPMKGHSHVYWYRQLPEEGLKFMVYLQKENIIDESGMPKERFSAEFPKEGPSILRIQQVVRGDSAAYFCASSELAGETQYFGPGTRLLVL.

This chain uses TRBV5-1 with TRBJ2-5; 8 positions match TRBD2. The end of the DNA fits TRBJ2-7 better, so the J call may be wrong. The CDR3 sequence is 14 residues long. Germline V gene lookup returns CDR1 SGHRS and CDR2 YFSETQ. This chain's CDR3 is CASSDGSGGYEQYF. For the CDR3, the DNA is TGCGCCAGCTCCGACGGGAGCGGGGGTTACGAGCAGTACTTC.

There are a few counts of this clone. The chain uses TRBV4-1 and TRBJ2-5, with 11 bases that match TRBD2. The V gene end was trimmed by 1 base and the J gene end by 2 bases; junction bases not matched to a gene: 0. CDR1 is MGHRA and CDR2 is YSYEKL in the germline V gene. The CDR3 sequence is 15 residues long. This CDR3 reads CASSQGLAGQETQYF. The CDR3 coding sequence is TGCGCCAGCAGCCAAGGACTAGCGGGGCAAGAGACCCAGTACTTC.

This clone appeared a single time. This chain connects TRBV30 to TRBJ2-3; no clear D gene. The V end lost 2 bases, the J end lost 4 bases, and 16 bases lay between the germline ends. This CDR3 comprises 15 residues. Germline assignment: CDR1 GTSNPN and CDR2 SVGIG (reference sequence). The CDR3, as DNA: TGTGCCTGGAGTCCCGTACCACCAGGCGCAGATACGCAGTATTTT. It codes for CAWSPVPPGADTQYF. Drawing the rest from reference TRBV30 and TRBJ2-3, the complete variable domain is SQTIHQWPATLVQPVGSPLSLECTVEGTSNPNLYWYRQAAGRGLQLLFYSVGIGQISSEVPQNLSASRPQDRQFILSSKKLLLSDSGFYLCAWSPVPPGADTQYFGPGTRLTVL.

This chain connects TRBV5-4 to TRBJ1-4, with 7 bases identical to TRBD1. Germline CDR1 reads SGHNT; CDR2 reads YYREEE (reference sequence). V lost 3 bases to trimming and J lost 6 bases; unmatched junction nucleotides: 5. The CDR3 length is 14 residues. This CDR3 is CASSSTGLDEKLFF. CDR3 DNA sequence: TGTGCCAGCAGCTCGACAGGGCTGGATGAAAAACTGTTTTTT.

The genes are TRBV5-1 and TRBJ1-6, with 8 bases fitting TRBD1. J gave up 9 bases and V 2 bases, and 7 bases lay outside the gene matches. The CDR3 consists of 15 residues. CDR1 and CDR2 (germline): SGHRS, YFSETQ. The CDR3, as DNA: TGCGCCAGCAGCTTCTCAGGGGGCGACAGTTCACCCCTCCACTTT. Translation gives CASSFSGGDSSPLHF.

V and J are TRBV2 and TRBJ2-7; D might be TRBD2 (6 bases). V was shortened by 3 bases and J by 4 bases, with 13 bases between the two germline ends. CDR1 and CDR2 from the germline V gene are SNHLY and FYNNEI. The CDR3 is made up of 14 amino acids. The CDR3 spells CASSDWGDPYEQYF. The CDR3 coding sequence is TGTGCCAGCAGTGACTGGGGGGATCCTTACGAGCAGTACTTC.

A few counts support this clone. A much more abundant neighbour one base away suggests this may be a read error. This specimen includes other DNA sequences encoding the same CDR3. V gene TRBV29-1 combines with J gene TRBJ1-2, with TRBD1 as a possible D gene (5 bases). Per germline, CDR1 SQVTM and CDR2 ANQGSEA. CDR3 length: 14 amino acids. The CDR3 nucleotides read TGCAGCGTTGAAGACAGGGCCTCTTCCTATGGCTACACATTC. Its translation is CSVEDRASSYGYTF.

The chain employs TRBV11-2 and TRBJ1-4, with 7 bases lining up with TRBD1. The CDR3 length is 16 residues. V dropped 4 bases and J dropped 8; count of bases not matched to a gene: 13. Germline-derived CDR1 and CDR2 are SGHAT and FQNNGV. The DNA for the CDR3 is TGTGCCAGCAGCTCGCCCAGACAGGGTGGCGCGGAAAAACTGTTTTTT. Its translation is CASSSPRQGGAEKLFF.

The gene calls are TRBV19 and TRBJ1-1; D gene unclear. This CDR3 contains 16 residues. Per germline, CDR1 LNHDA and CDR2 SQIVND (reference sequence). The V and J ends lost 5 bases and 0 bases respectively, with 16 bases between them. The CDR3 bases are TGTGCCAGTAGTCCTCTCCTAGGCAGCATGAACACTGAAGCTTTCTTT. This gives the protein CASSPLLGSMNTEAFF. Using reference TRBV19 and TRBJ1-1 for the parts outside the CDR3, the full variable domain is DGGITQSPKYLFRKEGQNVTLSCEQNLNHDAMYWYRQDPGQGLRLIYYSQIVNDFQKGDIAEGYSVSREKKESFPLTVTSAQKNPTAFYLCASSPLLGSMNTEAFFGQGTRLTVV.

V usage is TRBV2 and J usage is TRBJ1-1, with 9 bases that match TRBD1. J was trimmed by 3 bases and V by 11 bases; bases with no gene match: 10. The CDR3 has 14 residues. Looked up from germline, CDR1 is SNHLY and CDR2 is FYNNEI. CDR3: CAGRTRDRDTEAFF. Here the CDR3 DNA reads TGTGCCGGCCGCACCCGGGACAGGGACACTGAAGCTTTCTTT.

The table lists this clone with a few counts. The chain links TRBV6-1 to TRBJ2-7; 8 positions match TRBD1. Germline trimming cut 5 bases from V and 2 bases from J; bases unmatched to any gene: 8. Germline lookup yields CDR1 MNHNS and CDR2 SASEGT. This CDR3 contains 15 residues. CDR3 DNA sequence: TGTGCCAGCAGTTCCCGGACAGGGTCGACCTACGAGCAGTACTTC. This gives the protein CASSSRTGSTYEQYF.

J is TRBJ1-1 and V is TRBV27; D is perhaps TRBD1 (5 bases). The germline gives CDR1 MNHEY, CDR2 SMNVEV (reference sequence). V lost 5 bases and J 1 base, leaving 5 bases between the germline ends. The CDR3 loop spans 12 amino acids. For the CDR3, the DNA is TGTGCCAGCAGTACAGGGAACACTGAAGCTTTCTTT. Its translation: CASSTGNTEAFF.

This clone was counted once. The chain employs TRBV6-6 and TRBJ1-2; possible D gene TRBD1, 5 bases. The CDR3 has 12 amino acids. V lost 10 bases, J lost 5 bases, and 14 bases lay in between. Germline assignment: CDR1 MNHNY and CDR2 SVGAGI (reference sequence). The CDR3: CAIGGRGYGYTF. For the CDR3, the DNA is TGTGCCATCGGAGGACGGGGGTATGGCTACACCTTC.

This clone has only a few counts. The identical CDR3 is also encoded by other nucleotide sequences in the sample. The chain joins TRBV7-3 to TRBJ2-3; TRBD2 matches 8 bases. Germline CDR1 and CDR2: SGHTA and FQGTGA. The CDR3 extends over 15 amino acids. Losses at the gene ends were 0 bases for V and 6 bases for J; bases not matched to a gene: 5. The CDR3 DNA sequence: TGTGCCAGCAGCTTAACTAGCGGGGAATCGGATACGCAGTATTTT. This translates into CASSLTSGESDTQYF.

This clone was detected only a few times. The chain joins TRBV18 to TRBJ1-1; 8 bases line up with TRBD1. The ends lost 3 bases at V and 1 base at J; junction bases unmatched: 4. The CDR3 loop spans 15 amino acids. The V gene's germline CDR1 is KGHSH and CDR2 LQKENI. CDR3 protein: CASSPRTGTNTEAFF. CDR3 bases: TGTGCCAGCTCACCCCGGACAGGGACGAACACTGAAGCTTTCTTT.

The chain carries TRBV5-4 and TRBJ2-1; 9 nucleotides align to TRBD1. Unmatched junction bases numbered 5, after V lost 4 bases and J lost 0 bases. From germline, CDR1 is SGHNT and CDR2 YYREEE (reference sequence). The CDR3 contains 16 residues. For the CDR3, the DNA is TGTGCCAGCAGCGGACCGGGACAGGGCTCCTACAATGAGCAGTTCTTC. It yields the protein CASSGPGQGSYNEQFF.

The CDR3 nucleotides are TGTGCCAGCAGCGTAAACCCACAGGGACGGATATGGGGTGAGCAGTTCTTC. Translating it yields CASSVNPQGRIWGEQFF. This chain uses TRBV7-2 with TRBJ2-1, with a weak D call TRBD1 (6 bases). This CDR3 comprises 17 residues. Trimming shortened V by 5 bases and J by 9 bases, and 26 bases separated the two germline ends. From germline, CDR1 is SGHTA and CDR2 FQGNSA.

The chain combines TRBV19 with TRBJ1-2; 11 bases are shared with TRBD1. CDR3 size: 14 residues. V was clipped by 4 bases and J by 8 bases; unmatched bases: 6. Germline V lookup: CDR1 LNHDA, CDR2 SQIVND (reference sequence). This CDR3 reads CASSKSGTGGGYTF. The CDR3, as DNA: TGTGCCAGTAGTAAATCCGGGACAGGGGGAGGCTACACCTTC.